A single sample gave rise to the 21 T cell receptor beta chains below, sequenced in a study of shared clonotypes between healthy human individuals. Measured with immunoSEQ multiplex PCR; TCRdb has only the in-frame clones, and not every one. The table includes about 960,000 clones, 76% detected once. Material: memory CD4+ T cells sorted from blood. Regarding subset: CD45RA-negative fraction. Receptors originate from a man in his late teens or twenties in good health.

The genes are TRBV6-4 and TRBJ2-3; 7 positions agree with TRBD1. V shed 3 bases and J 4 bases; nucleotides not matched to a gene: 1. The germline V gene has CDR1 MRHNA and CDR2 SNTAGT. This CDR3 has 13 residues. DNA of the CDR3: TGTGCCAGCAGTGAAGGGGGCGCAGATACGCAGTATTTT. Translated: CASSEGGADTQYF.

A few counts support this clone. This chain joins TRBV5-1 and TRBJ1-3, with D perhaps TRBD1 (6 bases). Germline V gene lookup returns CDR1 SGHRS and CDR2 YFSETQ. The CDR3 spans 16 residues. Deletions cut 0 bases from V and 4 bases from J, with 14 bases between. CDR3 protein: CASSLGAGAQGNTIYF. The CDR3 nucleotides read TGCGCCAGCAGCTTGGGGGCAGGGGCGCAAGGAAACACCATATATTTT.

In this sample, this clone turned up a few times. The chain links TRBV18 to TRBJ1-1, with a tentative D call TRBD1 (6 bases). Looked up from germline, CDR1 is KGHSH and CDR2 is LQKENI. The CDR3 has 16 residues. Trimming left V 1 base short and J 2 bases short, with 14 bases between. CDR3 loop: CASSPLPWTVNTEAFF. The CDR3 DNA is TGTGCCAGCTCACCACTTCCCTGGACAGTAAACACTGAAGCTTTCTTT.

The J gene is TRBJ2-3, the V gene TRBV14, with D possibly being TRBD1 (5 bases). The CDR3 consists of 16 residues. Trimming left V 4 bases short and J 0 bases short, with 14 bases between. Germline values: CDR1 SGHDN, CDR2 FVKESK. The CDR3, as DNA: TGTGCCAGCAGCCCCCCTGGGGCACTGAGCACAGATACGCAGTATTTT. Encoded protein: CASSPPGALSTDTQYF.

V gene TRBV7-2 combines with J gene TRBJ1-3; D call uncertain. V lost 5 bases, J lost 0 bases, and 14 bases lay in between. This CDR3 has 16 residues. Germline V gene data show CDR1 as SGHTA and CDR2 as FQGNSA. CDR3 amino acids: CASSLHPADSGNTIYF. As DNA, the CDR3 is TGTGCCAGCAGCCTTCACCCGGCGGACTCTGGAAACACCATATATTTT.

The chain uses TRBV10-1 and TRBJ2-2; TRBD1 might be the D (5 bases). The V and J ends lost 0 bases and 9 bases respectively, with 17 bases between them. Germline lookup yields CDR1 WNHNN and CDR2 SYGVQD (reference sequence). This CDR3 has 16 residues. The CDR3 here is CASSESGRAPGRELFF. Here the CDR3 DNA reads TGCGCCAGCAGTGAGTCCGGCAGGGCGCCCGGGCGGGAGCTGTTTTTT.

This rearrangement joins TRBV5-1 to TRBJ2-7; 7 bases line up with TRBD1. Germline V CDR1 and CDR2: SGHRS, YFSETQ. V gave up 6 bases and J gave up 0 bases; unmatched junction bases: 18. This CDR3 comprises 18 residues. CDR3 in amino acids: CASTPSLGTDFYSYEQYF. In DNA form, the CDR3 reads TGCGCCAGCACCCCTTCCCTCGGGACAGACTTTTACTCCTACGAGCAGTACTTC.

The gene calls are TRBV29-1 and TRBJ1-1; no firm D call. Trimming took 7 bases from V and 5 from J, leaving 14 bases between them. Germline CDR1 SQVTM, CDR2 ANQGSEA. CDR3 length equals 12 residues. DNA for the CDR3: TGCAGCGCCCAGCTGGGGTTTACTGAAGCTTTCTTT. It codes for CSAQLGFTEAFF.

This chain uses TRBV6-6 with TRBJ2-5, with TRBD1 as a possible D gene (6 bases). Germline loops: CDR1 MNHNY, CDR2 SVGAGI (reference sequence). Trimming pared 7 bases from V and 2 bases from J, leaving 17 bases between. The CDR3 is made up of 15 amino acids. The CDR3 nucleotides are TGTGCCAGCACCCCACGGCGGACAGCACAAGAGACCCAGTACTTC. Translated, it gives CASTPRRTAQETQYF.

This chain uses TRBV2 with TRBJ1-3; unclear D gene. The CDR3 has 16 amino acids. Trimming cost V 3 bases and J 0 bases, with 12 bases left between them. Per germline, CDR1 SNHLY and CDR2 FYNNEI. The CDR3 DNA is TGTGCCAGCAGTGATAGGCGGCCTAACTCTGGAAACACCATATATTTT. Its protein product is CASSDRRPNSGNTIYF. Together with reference TRBV2 and TRBJ1-3, the CDR3 gives the full variable domain: EPEVTQTPSHQVTQMGQEVILRCVPISNHLYFYWYRQILGQKVEFLVSFYNNEISEKSEIFDDQFSVERPDGSNFTLKIRSTKLEDSAMYFCASSDRRPNSGNTIYFGEGSWLTVV.

This chain links TRBV27 with TRBJ1-1, with D hard to call. This CDR3 is built from 14 residues. The germline V gene has CDR1 MNHEY and CDR2 SMNVEV (reference sequence). The V end was cut by 8 bases, the J end by 6 bases, with 19 bases between. The CDR3 reads CASVYNSPGAEAFF. In nucleotides, the CDR3 is TGTGCCAGCGTTTATAACAGCCCTGGGGCTGAAGCTTTCTTT.

The V and J genes are TRBV6-5 and TRBJ1-2, with D uncertain. Looked up from germline, CDR1 is MNHEY and CDR2 is SVGAGI. The CDR3 loop spans 14 amino acids. V lost 5 bases, J lost 5 bases, and 15 bases lay in between. CDR3 sequence reads: CASSLRNGVYGYTF. In DNA, the CDR3 is TGTGCCAGCAGTCTTAGGAACGGGGTATATGGCTACACCTTC.

This clone was seen a handful of times. V is TRBV6-1 and J is TRBJ1-5; D not resolved. The V gene lost 6 bases and the J gene lost 5 bases, with 11 bases spanning the gap. The CDR3 is 13 amino acids. Germline CDR1 and CDR2: MNHNS and SASEGT. CDR3: CASSQGQDQPQHF. The CDR3 DNA sequence: TGTGCCAGCAGCCAAGGGCAGGATCAGCCCCAGCATTTT.

The chain is built from TRBV7-9 and TRBJ1-5; D unresolved. Trimming pared 1 base from V and 0 bases from J, leaving 10 bases between. The CDR3 extends over 16 amino acids. Per germline, CDR1 SEHNR and CDR2 FQNEAQ (reference sequence). CDR3 nucleotide sequence: TGTGCCAGCAGCTTAGAGGCAGGAATTAGCAATCAGCCCCAGCATTTT. Residues: CASSLEAGISNQPQHF.

A word on this clone: Different DNA sequences within this sample yield the same CDR3. This sequence joins TRBV2 and TRBJ2-2; TRBD2 is a possible D gene (5 bases). Germline CDR1 SNHLY, CDR2 FYNNEI. V lost 4 bases to trimming and J lost 0 bases, with 6 bases between them. This CDR3 has 14 residues. The CDR3 protein is CASSGGPNTGELFF. In DNA, the CDR3 is TGTGCCAGCAGTGGAGGGCCGAACACCGGGGAGCTGTTTTTT.

The chain is built from TRBV5-1 and TRBJ2-6, with 9 bases lining up with TRBD1. The CDR3 has 18 residues. Germline CDR1 and CDR2: SGHRS and YFSETQ. V was clipped by 2 bases and J by 0 bases; unmatched bases: 6. In DNA form, the CDR3 reads TGCGCCAGCAGCTTAGGGGGACAGGGTAGCTCTGGGGCCAACGTCCTGACTTTC. Its protein is CASSLGGQGSSGANVLTF.

The chain is built from TRBV6-5 and TRBJ1-2, with 7 bases lining up with TRBD1. Germline assignment: CDR1 MNHEY and CDR2 SVGAGI. The junction had 14 bases not matched to a gene; V was cut back by 6 bases and J by 10 bases. The CDR3 has 14 amino acids. CDR3 bases: TGTGCCAGCAGGCACAGGGGCGCTGGATTCGACTACACCTTC. Translated: CASRHRGAGFDYTF.

The chain employs TRBV7-2 and TRBJ1-4; 10 bases are a match to TRBD1. Germline CDR1 reads SGHTA; CDR2 reads FQGNSA. V trimming: 5 bases; J trimming: 8 bases; junction bases outside the gene matches: 5. The CDR3 has 14 amino acids. In nucleotides, the CDR3 is TGTGCCAGCAGCGTGGACAGGGGGTTGGAAAAACTGTTTTTT. Protein: CASSVDRGLEKLFF.

This clone was observed a few times. The rearrangement joins TRBV18 to TRBJ1-1, with a possible D match to TRBD1 (5 bases). The CDR3 runs 14 residues. Trimming shortened V by 6 bases and J by 7 bases, and 18 bases separated the two germline ends. The germline V gene has CDR1 KGHSH and CDR2 LQKENI. DNA of the CDR3: TGTGCCAGCTCGCCTCAGGGTCAAGGCCGTGAAGCTTTCTTT. It yields the protein CASSPQGQGREAFF.

The chain carries TRBV7-6 and TRBJ2-5, with no clear D. The CDR3 consists of 12 residues. Trimming stripped 1 base from V and 4 bases from J, with 4 bases between. Germline lookup yields CDR1 SGHVS and CDR2 FNYEAQ. The CDR3 sequence: CASSLEAETQYF. The CDR3 DNA reads TGTGCCAGCAGCTTAGAAGCAGAGACCCAGTACTTC.

This clone was seen only a few times. J is TRBJ2-1 and V is TRBV5-1; D ambiguous. Trimming removed 0 bases from V and 0 bases from J, with 13 bases in between. The CDR3 has 17 residues. Germline V gene data show CDR1 as SGHRS and CDR2 as YFSETQ. CDR3 nucleotides: TGCGCCAGCAGCTTGGATGGACGCCAGAGCTCCTACAATGAGCAGTTCTTC. Its translation is CASSLDGRQSSYNEQFF. Combining the CDR3 with reference TRBV5-1 and TRBJ2-1 gives the whole variable domain KAGVTQTPRYLIKTRGQQVTLSCSPISGHRSVSWYQQTPGQGLQFLFEYFSETQRNKGNFPGRFSGRQFSNSRSEMNVSTLELGDSALYLCASSLDGRQSSYNEQFFGPGTRLTVL.